The clone carrying this T cell receptor beta chain was counted between two and nine times. Its antigen remains unknown. These data originate in a study of early T cells in non-severe SARS-CoV-2 infection. Study-wide background: The authors sequenced bulk RNA from unsorted whole blood, leaving chains unpaired. Study-level findings and limits: Missing private and CD4 specificities, VDJdb matching favored anti-spike CD8 responses.

Unique molecular identifiers were attached to individual cDNA molecules. In TCRdb, the 5' RACE reads were re-called with MiXCR into one record per CDR3 protein. Of 70,000 to 95,000 distinct CDR3 sequences listed, about 15% were seen once; the top ten hold about 0.58%. The ends were cut back, 7 bases at V and 1 base at J, with 11 bases in the middle. The CDR3 contains 14 residues. Material: whole blood. This clonotype originated in an adult who was a healthcare worker with PCR-confirmed SARS-CoV-2 infection or an uninfected control (not recorded which). This chain links TRBV12-3 or TRBV12-4 with TRBJ1-3, with D possibly being TRBD1 (5 bases). DNA of the CDR3: TGTGCCAGCAATTCGCAGGGTTCTGGAAACACCATATATTTT. Translated, it gives CASNSQGSGNTIYF.